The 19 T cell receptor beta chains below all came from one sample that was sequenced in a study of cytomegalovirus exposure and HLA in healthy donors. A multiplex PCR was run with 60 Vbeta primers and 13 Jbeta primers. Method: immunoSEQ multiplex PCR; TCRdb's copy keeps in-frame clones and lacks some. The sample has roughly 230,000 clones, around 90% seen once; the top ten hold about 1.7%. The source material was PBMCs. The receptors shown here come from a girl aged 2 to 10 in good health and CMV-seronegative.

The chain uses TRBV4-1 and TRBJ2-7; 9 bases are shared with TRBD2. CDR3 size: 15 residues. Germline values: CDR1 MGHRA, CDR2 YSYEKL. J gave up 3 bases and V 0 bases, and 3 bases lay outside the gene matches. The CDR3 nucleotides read TGCGCCAGCAGCCAAGATCTAGCGGGGAACTACGAGCAGTACTTC. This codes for CASSQDLAGNYEQYF.

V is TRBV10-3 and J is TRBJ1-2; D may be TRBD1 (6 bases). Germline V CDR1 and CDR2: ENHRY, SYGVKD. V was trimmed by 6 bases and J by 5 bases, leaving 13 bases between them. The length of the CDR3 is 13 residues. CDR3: CAISEDSRYGYTF. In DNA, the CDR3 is TGTGCCATCAGCGAGGACAGCCGTTATGGCTACACCTTC.

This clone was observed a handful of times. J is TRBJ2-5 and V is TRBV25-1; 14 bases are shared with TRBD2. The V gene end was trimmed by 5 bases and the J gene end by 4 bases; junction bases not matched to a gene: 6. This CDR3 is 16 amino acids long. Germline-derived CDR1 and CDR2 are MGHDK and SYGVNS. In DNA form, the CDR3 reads TGTGCCAGCAGTACACCCGGGACTAGCGGGAGAGAGACCCAGTACTTC. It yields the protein CASSTPGTSGRETQYF.

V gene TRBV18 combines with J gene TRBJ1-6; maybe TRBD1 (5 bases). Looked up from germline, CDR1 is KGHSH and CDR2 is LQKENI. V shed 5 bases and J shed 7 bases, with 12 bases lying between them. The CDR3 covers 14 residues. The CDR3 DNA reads TGTGCCAGCTCATTATCGGGGGTGAATTCACCCCTCCACTTT. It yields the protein CASSLSGVNSPLHF.

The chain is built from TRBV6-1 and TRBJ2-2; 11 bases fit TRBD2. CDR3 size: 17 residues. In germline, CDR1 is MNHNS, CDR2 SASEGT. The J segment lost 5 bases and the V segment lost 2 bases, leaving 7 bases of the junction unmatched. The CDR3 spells CASSERGSGRVTGELFF. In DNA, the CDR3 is TGTGCCAGCAGTGAAAGGGGTAGCGGGAGGGTAACCGGGGAGCTGTTTTTT.

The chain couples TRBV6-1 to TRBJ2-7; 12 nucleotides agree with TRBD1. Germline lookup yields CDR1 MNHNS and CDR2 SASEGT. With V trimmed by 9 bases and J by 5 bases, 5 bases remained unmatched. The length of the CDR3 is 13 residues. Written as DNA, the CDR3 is TGTGCCAGGGGACAGGGGGCTGGCGACGAGCAGTACTTC. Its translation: CARGQGAGDEQYF.

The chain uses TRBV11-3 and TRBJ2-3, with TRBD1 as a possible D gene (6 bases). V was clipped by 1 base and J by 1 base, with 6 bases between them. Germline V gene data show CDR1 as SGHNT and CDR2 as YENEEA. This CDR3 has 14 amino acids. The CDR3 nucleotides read TGTGCCAGCAGCTTAGGGACAGGCACAGATACGCAGTATTTT. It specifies CASSLGTGTDTQYF.

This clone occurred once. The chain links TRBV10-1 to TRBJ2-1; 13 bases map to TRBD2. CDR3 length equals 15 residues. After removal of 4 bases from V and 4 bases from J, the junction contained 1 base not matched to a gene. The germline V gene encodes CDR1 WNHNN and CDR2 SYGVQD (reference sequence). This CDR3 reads CASSGGLAGYNEQFF. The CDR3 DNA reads TGCGCCAGCAGTGGGGGACTAGCGGGGTACAATGAGCAGTTCTTC.

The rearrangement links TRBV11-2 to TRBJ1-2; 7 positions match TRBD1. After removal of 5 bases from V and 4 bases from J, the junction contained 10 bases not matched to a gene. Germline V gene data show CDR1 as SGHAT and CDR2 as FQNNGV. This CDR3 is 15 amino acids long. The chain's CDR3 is CASSRGTAPIYGYTF. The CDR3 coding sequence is TGTGCCAGCAGCCGTGGGACAGCACCTATCTATGGCTACACCTTC.

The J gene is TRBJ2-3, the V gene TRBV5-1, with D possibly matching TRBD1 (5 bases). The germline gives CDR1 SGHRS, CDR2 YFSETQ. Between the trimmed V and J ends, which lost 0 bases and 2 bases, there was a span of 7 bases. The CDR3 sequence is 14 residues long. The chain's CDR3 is CASSLVGLTDTQYF. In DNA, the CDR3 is TGCGCCAGCAGCTTGGTGGGGCTCACAGATACGCAGTATTTT.

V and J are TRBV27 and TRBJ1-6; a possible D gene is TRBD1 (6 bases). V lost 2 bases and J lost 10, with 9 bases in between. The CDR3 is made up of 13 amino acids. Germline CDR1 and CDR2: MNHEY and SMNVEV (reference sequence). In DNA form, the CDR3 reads TGTGCCAGCAGTTTAACAGGGCAATCACCCCTCCACTTT. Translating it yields CASSLTGQSPLHF.

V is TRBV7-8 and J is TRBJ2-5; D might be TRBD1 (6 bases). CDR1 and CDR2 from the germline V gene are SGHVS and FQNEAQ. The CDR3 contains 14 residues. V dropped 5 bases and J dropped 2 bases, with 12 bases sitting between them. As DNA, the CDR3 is TGTGCCAGCAGCCGTCACAGGGCTCAAGAGACCCAGTACTTC. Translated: CASSRHRAQETQYF.

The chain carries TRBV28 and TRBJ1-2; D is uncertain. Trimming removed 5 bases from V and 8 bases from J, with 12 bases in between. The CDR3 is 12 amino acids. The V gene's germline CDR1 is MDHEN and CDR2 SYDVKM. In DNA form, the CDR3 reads TGTGCCAGCAGTCGGGAACGCGGGGGCTACACCTTC. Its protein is CASSRERGGYTF.

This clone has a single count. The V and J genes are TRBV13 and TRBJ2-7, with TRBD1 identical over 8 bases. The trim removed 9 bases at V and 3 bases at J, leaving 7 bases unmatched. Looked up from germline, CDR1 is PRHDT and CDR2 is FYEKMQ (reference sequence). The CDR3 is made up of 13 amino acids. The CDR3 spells CASSDRGSYEQYF. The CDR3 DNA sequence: TGTGCCAGTAGCGACAGGGGAAGCTACGAGCAGTACTTC.

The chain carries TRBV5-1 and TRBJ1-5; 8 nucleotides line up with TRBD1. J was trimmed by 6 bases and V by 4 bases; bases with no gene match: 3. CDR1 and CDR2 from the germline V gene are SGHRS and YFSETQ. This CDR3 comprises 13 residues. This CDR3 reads CASSDRGPQPQHF. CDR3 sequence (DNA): TGCGCCAGCAGCGACAGGGGTCCTCAGCCCCAGCATTTT.

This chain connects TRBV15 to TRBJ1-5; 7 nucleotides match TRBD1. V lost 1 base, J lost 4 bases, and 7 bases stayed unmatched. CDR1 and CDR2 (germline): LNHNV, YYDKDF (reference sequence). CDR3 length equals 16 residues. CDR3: CATSRGGQTLNQPQHF. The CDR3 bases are TGTGCCACCAGCAGAGGGGGACAGACACTAAATCAGCCCCAGCATTTT. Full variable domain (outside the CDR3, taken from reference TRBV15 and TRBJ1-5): DAMVIQNPRYQVTQFGKPVTLSCSQTLNHNVMYWYQQKSSQAPKLLFHYYDKDFNNEADTPDNFQSRRPNTSFCFLDIRSPGLGDTAMYLCATSRGGQTLNQPQHFGDGTRLSIL.

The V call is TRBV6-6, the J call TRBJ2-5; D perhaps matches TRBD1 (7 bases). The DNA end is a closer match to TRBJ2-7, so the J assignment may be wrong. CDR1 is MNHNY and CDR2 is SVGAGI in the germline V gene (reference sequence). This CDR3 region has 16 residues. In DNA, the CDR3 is TGTGCCAGCAGTTACTCAGCAGGGGGGAACTCCTACGAGCAGTACTTC. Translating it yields CASSYSAGGNSYEQYF.

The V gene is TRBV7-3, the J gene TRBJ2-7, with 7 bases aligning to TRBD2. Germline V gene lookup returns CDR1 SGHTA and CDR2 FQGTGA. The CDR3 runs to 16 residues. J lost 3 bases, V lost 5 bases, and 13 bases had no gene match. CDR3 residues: CASSQTGRGTNYEQYF. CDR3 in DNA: TGTGCCAGCAGCCAAACGGGGCGGGGGACCAACTACGAGCAGTACTTC. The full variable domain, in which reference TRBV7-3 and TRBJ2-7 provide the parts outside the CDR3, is GAGVSQTPSNKVTEKGKYVELRCDPISGHTALYWYRQSLGQGPEFLIYFQGTGAADDSGLPNDRFFAVRPEGSVSTLKIQRTERGDSAVYLCASSQTGRGTNYEQYFGPGTRLTVT.

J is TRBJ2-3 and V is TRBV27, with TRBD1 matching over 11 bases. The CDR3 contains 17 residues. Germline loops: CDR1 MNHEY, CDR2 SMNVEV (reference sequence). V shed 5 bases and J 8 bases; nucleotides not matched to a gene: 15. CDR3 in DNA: TGTGCCAGCAGTCCCGGACAGGGGGCGCGGGTGTTAGGTACGCAGTATTTT. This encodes CASSPGQGARVLGTQYF.